The source of this TCR beta chain is a study of CD8+CD57+ T cells in acquired aplastic anemia. At the level of the study: The sorted CD4+ and CD8+ cells yielded an average around 3.4 ug of DNA.

Overall study results and limits: No significant patient-versus-control difference appeared in CD8+ Simpson's diversity.

TCR beta VDJ and CDR3 were profiled, and genomic DNA was the template. TCRdb re-called the reads through MiXCR, storing one row per CDR3 protein. The table records some 240,000 distinct CDR3 sequences, 30% to 40% of them present only once. This clonotype was counted many times. Its target is unknown. The source of this sequence is a human donor in good health, serving as a control. The sample taken for sequencing was sorted CD4+, CD8+, or CD8+CD57+ T cells (not recorded which) from PBMCs.

CDR3: CASSLVRRRQGVDGYTF. CDR3 coding DNA: TGTGCCAGCAGCTTGGTTCGGCGGCGACAGGGGGTCGATGGCTACACCTTC. The chain combines TRBV5-5 with TRBJ1-2; 9 bases are a match to TRBD1. CDR1 is SGHKS and CDR2 is YYEKEE in the germline V gene (reference sequence). This CDR3 is built from 17 residues. Germline trimming cut 0 bases from V and 6 bases from J; bases unmatched to any gene: 12.